This T cell receptor beta chain was sequenced during a study of T cells after yellow fever vaccination. Study in general: SMART-Seq v4 Ultra Low Input prepared libraries from low-cell fractions.

From germline, CDR1 is SEHNR and CDR2 FQNEAQ (reference sequence). The CDR3 spans 15 residues. V shed 5 bases and J 3 bases; nucleotides not matched to a gene: 7. Study-wide results and limits: Post-booster repertoires contained most primary-vaccination clones again (about 95% CD4, around 88% CD8).

Researchers made TCR cDNA using 5'RACE template switching, and this step added a universal primer site and UMIs. A single record per CDR3 protein comes from TCRdb applying MiXCR to the 5' RACE reads. Here the sample spans approximately 300,000 distinct CDR3 sequences, approximately 9% being singletons. With respect to this clonotype: Its antigen is as yet unknown.

The sequencing used PBMCs, collected on the day of the first yellow fever vaccination. The clonotype comes from a man younger than 35 who received the YFV17D yellow fever vaccine. The chain joins TRBV7-9 to TRBJ1-1; 9 nucleotides line up with TRBD1. This chain's CDR3 is CASSPGQGTDTEAFF. CDR3 bases: TGTGCCAGCAGCCCGGGACAGGGCACGGACACTGAAGCTTTCTTT. Complete variable domain (other parts from reference TRBV7-9 and TRBJ1-1): DTGVSQNPRHKITKRGQNVTFRCDPISEHNRLYWYRQTLGQGPEFLTYFQNEAQLEKSRLLSDRFSAERPKGSFSTLEIQRTEQGDSAMYLCASSPGQGTDTEAFFGQGTRLTVV.